This T cell receptor (beta chain) is drawn from a study of T cell repertoires in cytomegalovirus infection. Study results and limitations: Ex vivo responses were dominated by HLA-C-restricted CMV-specific TCR beta clonotypes.

Via MiXCR, TCRdb re-called the reads, giving one row per CDR3 protein. The table lists 300,000 to 400,000 distinct CDR3 sequences, around 29% of them singletons, with 20% in the top ten. Germline-derived CDR1 and CDR2 are SGHTA and FQGNSA. Trimming cost V 4 bases and J 3 bases, with 10 bases left between them. The CDR3 extends over 14 amino acids. This clonotype was picked up many times. Its target is not known. The chain links TRBV7-2 to TRBJ1-5, with no clear D. The receptor was derived from a human donor in good health (CMV status not recorded). Some clones in this sample may be carry-over from other donors' samples. This specimen was cultured PBMCs, taken from culture after CMV antigen stimulation. Here the CDR3 reads CASSSGSYNQPQHF. CDR3 sequence (DNA): TGTGCCAGCAGCTCCGGCAGCTACAATCAGCCCCAGCATTTT.